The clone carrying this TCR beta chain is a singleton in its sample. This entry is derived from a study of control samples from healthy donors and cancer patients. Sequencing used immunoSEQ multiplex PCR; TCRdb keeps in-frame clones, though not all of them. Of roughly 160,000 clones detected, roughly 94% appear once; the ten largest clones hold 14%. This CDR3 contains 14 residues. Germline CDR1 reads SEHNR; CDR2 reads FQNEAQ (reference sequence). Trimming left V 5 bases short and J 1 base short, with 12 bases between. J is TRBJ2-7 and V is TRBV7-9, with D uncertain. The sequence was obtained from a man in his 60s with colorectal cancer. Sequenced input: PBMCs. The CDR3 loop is CASSPIGPSYEQYF. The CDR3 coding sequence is TGTGCCAGCAGCCCCATAGGCCCTTCCTACGAGCAGTACTTC.